The present T cell receptor beta chain was sequenced within a study of shared clonotypes between healthy human individuals. Across the whole study: CD4 naive and memory got three plates each, CD8 naive two, CD8 memory one.

This clone has only a few counts. What it recognizes is unknown. Findings and caveats of the study: The sharing of around 5% of naive CD4 clonotypes was seen across a handful of donors. Collection of samples was limited to blood; tissue repertoires likely differ.

The germline V gene has CDR1 MNHEY and CDR2 SVGAGI. The CDR3 runs to 15 residues. J was trimmed by 6 bases and V by 1 base; bases with no gene match: 8. Sequencing used immunoSEQ multiplex PCR; TCRdb keeps in-frame clones, though not all of them. The data contain approximately 2.5 million clones, more than 80% of them singletons. Caucasian adults residing in Nashville, Tennessee made up all the donors. Material for sequencing was naive CD4+ T cells sorted from blood. Subset noted: CD45RA+ positively selected. The sequence was collected from a man aged 18 to 35 in good health. This chain connects TRBV6-5 to TRBJ1-1; 7 bases fit TRBD1. CDR3 nucleotide sequence: TGTGCCAGCAGTTACTTAGACAGGGAGGACTCTGAAGCTTTCTTT. Residues: CASSYLDREDSEAFF.